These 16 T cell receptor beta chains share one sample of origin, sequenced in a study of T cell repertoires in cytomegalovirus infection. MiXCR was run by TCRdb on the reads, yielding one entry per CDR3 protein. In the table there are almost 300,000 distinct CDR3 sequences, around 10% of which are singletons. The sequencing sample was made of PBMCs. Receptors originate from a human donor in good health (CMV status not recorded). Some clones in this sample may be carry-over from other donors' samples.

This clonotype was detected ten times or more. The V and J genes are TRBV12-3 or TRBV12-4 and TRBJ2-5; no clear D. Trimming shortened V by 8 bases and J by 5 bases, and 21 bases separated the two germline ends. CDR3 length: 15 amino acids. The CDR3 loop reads CASGPSHLGWETQYF. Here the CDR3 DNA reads TGTGCCAGCGGCCCCTCTCACCTCGGTTGGGAGACCCAGTACTTC.

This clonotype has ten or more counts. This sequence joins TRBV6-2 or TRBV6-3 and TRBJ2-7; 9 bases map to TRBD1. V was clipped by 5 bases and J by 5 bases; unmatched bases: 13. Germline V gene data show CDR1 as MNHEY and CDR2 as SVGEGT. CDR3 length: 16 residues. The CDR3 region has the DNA TGTGCCAGCAGTACCTACCGGGGGACAGGGTTCCACGAGCAGTACGTC. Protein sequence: CASSTYRGTGFHEQYV.

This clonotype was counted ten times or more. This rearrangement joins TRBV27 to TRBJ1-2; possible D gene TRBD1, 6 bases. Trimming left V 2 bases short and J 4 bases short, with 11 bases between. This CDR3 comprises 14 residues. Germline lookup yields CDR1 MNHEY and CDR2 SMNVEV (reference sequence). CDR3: CASSLGGTIYGYTF. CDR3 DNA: TGTGCCAGCAGTTTAGGGGGGACAATCTATGGCTACACCTTC.

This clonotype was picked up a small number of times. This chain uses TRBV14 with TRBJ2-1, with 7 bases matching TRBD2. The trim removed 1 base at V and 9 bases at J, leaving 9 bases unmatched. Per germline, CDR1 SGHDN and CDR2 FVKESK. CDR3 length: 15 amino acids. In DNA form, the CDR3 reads TGTGCCAGCAGCCAAGCGGGTACTAGCGTAATTGAGCAGTTCTTC. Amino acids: CASSQAGTSVIEQFF.

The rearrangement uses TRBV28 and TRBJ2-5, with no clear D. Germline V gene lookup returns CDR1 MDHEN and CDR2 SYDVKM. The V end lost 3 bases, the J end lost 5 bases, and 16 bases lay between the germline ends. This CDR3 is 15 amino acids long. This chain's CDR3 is CASSLLGPTSETQYF. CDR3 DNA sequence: TGTGCCAGCAGTTTGTTGGGCCCCACTTCGGAGACCCAGTACTTC.

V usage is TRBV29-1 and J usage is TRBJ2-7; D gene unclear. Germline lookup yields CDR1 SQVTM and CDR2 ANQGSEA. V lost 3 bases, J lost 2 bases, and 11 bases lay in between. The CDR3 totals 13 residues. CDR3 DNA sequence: TGCAGCGTTGAGTTCGGGTCTCCCTACGAGCAGTACTTC. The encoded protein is CSVEFGSPYEQYF.

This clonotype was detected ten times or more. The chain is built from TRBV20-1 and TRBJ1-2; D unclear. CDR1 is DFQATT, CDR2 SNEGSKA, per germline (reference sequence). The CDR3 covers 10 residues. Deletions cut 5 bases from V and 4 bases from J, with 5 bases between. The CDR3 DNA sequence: TGCAGTGCTTACAGCTATGGCTACACCTTC. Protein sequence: CSAYSYGYTF.

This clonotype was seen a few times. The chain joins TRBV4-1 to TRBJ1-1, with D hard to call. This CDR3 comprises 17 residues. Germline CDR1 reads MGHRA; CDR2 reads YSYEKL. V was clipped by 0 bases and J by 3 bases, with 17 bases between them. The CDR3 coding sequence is TGCGCCAGCAGCCAAGATAGTAGAGGGTCTAGGGACACTGAAGCTTTCTTT. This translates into CASSQDSRGSRDTEAFF.

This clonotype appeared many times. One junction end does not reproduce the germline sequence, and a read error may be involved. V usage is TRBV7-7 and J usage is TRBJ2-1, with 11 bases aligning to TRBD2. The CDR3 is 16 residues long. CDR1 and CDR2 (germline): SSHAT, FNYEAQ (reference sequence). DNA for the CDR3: TGTGCTAGCAGCCCCCTTAGCGGGGGGGCCAACAATGAGCAGTTCTTC. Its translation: CASSPLSGGANNEQFF.

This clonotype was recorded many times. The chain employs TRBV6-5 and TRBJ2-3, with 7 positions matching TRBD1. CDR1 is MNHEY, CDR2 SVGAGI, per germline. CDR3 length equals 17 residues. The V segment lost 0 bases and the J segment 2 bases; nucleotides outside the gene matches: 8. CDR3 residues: CASSYSTWTGATDTQYF. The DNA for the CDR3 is TGTGCCAGCAGTTACTCAACATGGACAGGAGCCACAGATACGCAGTATTTT.

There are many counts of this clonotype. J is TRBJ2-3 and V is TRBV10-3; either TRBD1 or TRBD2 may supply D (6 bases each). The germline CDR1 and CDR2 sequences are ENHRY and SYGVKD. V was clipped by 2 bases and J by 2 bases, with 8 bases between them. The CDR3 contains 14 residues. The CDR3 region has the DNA TGTGCCATCAGTGAGCGGGGGCACACAGATACGCAGTATTTT. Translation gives CAISERGHTDTQYF.

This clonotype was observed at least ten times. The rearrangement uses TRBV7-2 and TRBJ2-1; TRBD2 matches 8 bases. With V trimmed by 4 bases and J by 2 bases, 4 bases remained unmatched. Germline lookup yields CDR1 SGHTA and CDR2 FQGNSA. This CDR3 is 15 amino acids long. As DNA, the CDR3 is TGTGCCAGCAGCTCTCGGGGGGGGACCTACAATGAGCAGTTCTTC. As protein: CASSSRGGTYNEQFF.

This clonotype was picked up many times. This CDR3 reads CASSPSPGGTEAFF. The CDR3 region has the DNA TGTGCCAGCAGTCCGAGTCCGGGGGGCACTGAAGCTTTCTTT. The rearrangement links TRBV6-1 to TRBJ1-1; perhaps TRBD1 as D (5 bases). Germline values: CDR1 MNHNS, CDR2 SASEGT. The CDR3 is 14 amino acids. V gave up 5 bases and J gave up 4 bases, with 14 bases separating them.

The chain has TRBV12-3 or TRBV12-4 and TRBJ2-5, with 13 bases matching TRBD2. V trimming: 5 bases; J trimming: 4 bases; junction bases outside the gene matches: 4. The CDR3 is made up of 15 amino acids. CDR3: CASSTRLAGGETQYF. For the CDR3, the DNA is TGTGCCAGCAGTACACGACTAGCGGGGGGAGAGACCCAGTACTTC.

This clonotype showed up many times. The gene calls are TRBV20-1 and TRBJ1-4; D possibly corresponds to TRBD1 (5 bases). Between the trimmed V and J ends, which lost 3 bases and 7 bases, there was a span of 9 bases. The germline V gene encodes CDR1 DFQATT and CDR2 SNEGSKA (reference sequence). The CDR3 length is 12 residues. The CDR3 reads CSASQGAEKLFF. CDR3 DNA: TGCAGTGCTAGCCAAGGGGCTGAAAAACTGTTTTTT.

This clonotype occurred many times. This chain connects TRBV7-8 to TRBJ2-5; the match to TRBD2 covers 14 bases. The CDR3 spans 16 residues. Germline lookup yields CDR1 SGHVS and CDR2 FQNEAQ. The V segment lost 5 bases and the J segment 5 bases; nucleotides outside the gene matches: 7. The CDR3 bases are TGTGCCAGCAGCCTTCGGACTAGCGGGGGGCGGGAGACCCAGTACTTC. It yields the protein CASSLRTSGGRETQYF. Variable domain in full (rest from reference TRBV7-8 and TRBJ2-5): GAGVSQSPRYKVAKRGQDVALRCDPISGHVSLFWYQQALGQGPEFLTYFQNEAQLDKSGLPSDRFFAERPEGSVSTLKIQRTQQEDSAVYLCASSLRTSGGRETQYFGPGTRLLVL.